These 21 T cell receptor beta chains came from one sample sequenced in a study of molecular identifiers for immune sequencing clone quantification. One entry per CDR3 protein, called by TCRdb with MiXCR from the PCR reads. The sample lists a few hundred thousand distinct CDR3 sequences, roughly a quarter occurring once. Sequencing was done on a sample of naive CD8+ T cells from blood, with Jurkat cell RNA spiked in. The subset is: FACS-sorted CD8+CD4-CCR7+CD45RA+ naive T cells. The origin of the receptors is a human donor in good health. Some libraries in this study had Jurkat cell RNA spiked in.

This clonotype was recorded only once. A much larger clone differs from this one at a single base, so this may be a read error. The missing conserved phenylalanine or tryptophan at the end of this CDR3 makes a read error likely. J is TRBJ2-7 and V is TRBV20-1; the match to TRBD2 covers 9 bases. This CDR3 has 15 amino acids. Germline loops: CDR1 DFQATT, CDR2 SNEGSKA (reference sequence). V was pared by 0 bases and J by 0 bases, with 3 bases of the junction left unmatched. The CDR3 protein is CSAREGLAASYEQYL. CDR3 bases: TGCAGTGCTAGAGAGGGACTAGCCGCCTCCTACGAGCAGTACCTC.

A note on this clonotype: A much larger clonotype is one base distant, so this may be a read error. The chain links TRBV5-1 to TRBJ2-7; D is possibly TRBD1 (6 bases). Per germline, CDR1 SGHRS and CDR2 YFSETQ. The CDR3 runs 14 residues. The CDR3: CASSIGQPGYAQYF. CDR3 sequence (DNA): TGCGCCAGCAGCATCGGACAGCCCGGCTACGCGCAGTACTTC.

This clonotype was detected only a few times. The chain is built from TRBV14 and TRBJ2-2, with TRBD2 matching 13 bases. V lost 0 bases to trimming and J lost 5 bases; unmatched junction nucleotides: 9. CDR1 and CDR2 from the germline V gene are SGHDN and FVKESK. This CDR3 has 19 amino acids. The CDR3 sequence: CASSQDLTSGRTSTGELFF. The CDR3 DNA reads as TGTGCCAGCAGCCAAGATCTGACTAGCGGGAGGACGAGTACCGGGGAGCTGTTTTTT.

This clonotype was seen only a few times. The J gene is TRBJ2-3, the V gene TRBV28; D is possibly TRBD2 (5 bases). The V gene lost 1 base and the J gene lost 2 bases, with 13 bases spanning the gap. The V gene's germline CDR1 is MDHEN and CDR2 SYDVKM. This CDR3 has 16 residues. The CDR3 loop is CASSLSPGRLTDTQYF. CDR3 bases: TGTGCCAGCAGTTTATCCCCGGGAAGACTCACAGATACGCAGTATTTT.

This clonotype was observed a few times. This chain joins TRBV29-1 and TRBJ2-1, with D unclear. The CDR3 runs to 12 residues. Trimming took off 7 bases at V and 5 bases at J, with 12 bases between the two ends. Per germline, CDR1 SQVTM and CDR2 ANQGSEA. CDR3 amino acids: CSGTTTNNEQFF. The CDR3 DNA sequence: TGCAGCGGGACGACGACCAACAATGAGCAGTTCTTC.

The chain couples TRBV12-3 or TRBV12-4 to TRBJ1-5; D gene uncertain. CDR3 size: 15 residues. The V gene lost 6 bases and the J gene lost 3 bases, with 15 bases spanning the gap. The CDR3 DNA follows: TGTGCCAGCAGCTCCCACGACGGTCCCAATCAGCCCCAGCATTTT. It codes for CASSSHDGPNQPQHF.

There are many counts of this clonotype. The chain links TRBV12-3 or TRBV12-4 to TRBJ2-5; the match to TRBD1 covers 7 bases. This CDR3 has 13 residues. Germline trimming cut 5 bases from V and 2 bases from J; bases unmatched to any gene: 2. CDR3 nucleotides: TGTGCCAGCAGTATGGGACAGCAAGAGACCCAGTACTTC. Translating gives CASSMGQQETQYF.

In its sample, this clonotype was seen many times. The rearrangement links TRBV6-5 to TRBJ2-7; 8 bases align to TRBD1. The CDR3 runs 13 residues. The J segment lost 2 bases and the V segment lost 8 bases, leaving 5 bases of the junction unmatched. Germline V gene sequence: CDR1 MNHEY, CDR2 SVGAGI. CDR3 in amino acids: CASGGQGTYEQYF. CDR3 in DNA: TGTGCCAGCGGTGGACAGGGAACCTACGAGCAGTACTTC.

This clonotype was counted at least ten times. The genes are TRBV12-3 or TRBV12-4 and TRBJ2-7, with D tentatively TRBD1 or TRBD2 (5 bases each). The CDR3 loop spans 12 amino acids. V shed 6 bases and J shed 4 bases, with 10 bases lying between them. CDR3 amino acids: CASSFGGYEQYF. The CDR3 DNA reads TGTGCCAGCAGCTTTGGGGGATACGAGCAGTACTTC.

The rearrangement joins TRBV20-1 to TRBJ2-2; 9 positions agree with TRBD1. Trimming removed 3 bases from V and 6 bases from J; junction bases left unmatched: 11. Germline loops: CDR1 DFQATT, CDR2 SNEGSKA (reference sequence). The CDR3 length is 16 residues. The CDR3 DNA reads TGCAGTGCTAGGGTCCGGGACAGGGTATTCGCCGGGGAGCTGTTTTTT. This sequence encodes CSARVRDRVFAGELFF.

V usage is TRBV6-2 or TRBV6-3 and J usage is TRBJ2-7; D is perhaps TRBD1 (5 bases). Germline CDR1 and CDR2: MNHEY and SVGEGT. Trimming took off 10 bases at V and 1 base at J, with 17 bases between the two ends. The CDR3 runs to 14 residues. The CDR3 here is CATETEARSYEQYF. Here the CDR3 DNA reads TGTGCCACCGAGACAGAGGCCCGATCCTACGAGCAGTACTTC.

This clonotype has ten or more counts. The chain couples TRBV29-1 to TRBJ2-7, with D perhaps TRBD1 (6 bases). The ends were cut back, 4 bases at V and 2 bases at J, with 15 bases in the middle. This CDR3 comprises 14 residues. The germline V gene encodes CDR1 SQVTM and CDR2 ANQGSEA. The CDR3 is CSVVDRRATYEQYF. The CDR3 nucleotides are TGCAGCGTTGTTGACAGGCGAGCTACCTACGAGCAGTACTTC.

In this sample, this clonotype turned up a few times. The chain is built from TRBV10-2 and TRBJ1-1; D not resolved. CDR1 is WSHSY and CDR2 is SAAADI in the germline V gene. Trimming stripped 9 bases from V and 0 bases from J, with 17 bases between. This CDR3 is built from 15 residues. CDR3 sequence: CASTWVRELNTEAFF. The CDR3 DNA reads as TGCGCCAGTACGTGGGTTAGGGAACTGAACACTGAAGCTTTCTTT.

As for this clonotype: This could be a read error, since a much larger clone is one nucleotide away. The J gene is TRBJ2-7, the V gene TRBV5-6; D ambiguous. Trimming took 4 bases from V and 3 from J, leaving 11 bases between them. The length of the CDR3 is 13 residues. Germline loops: CDR1 SGHDT, CDR2 YYEEEE. CDR3 in DNA: TGTGCCAGCAGCAAGGGCGTCAGCTACGAGCAGTACTTC. Its protein product is CASSKGVSYEQYF.

The chain is built from TRBV12-3 or TRBV12-4 and TRBJ1-1; D uncertain. The CDR3 covers 15 residues. The V end was cut by 8 bases, the J end by 3 bases, with 19 bases between. In nucleotides, the CDR3 is TGTGCCAGCGGTTCCTCGTTTGGGCTAGACACTGAAGCTTTCTTT. Its protein product is CASGSSFGLDTEAFF.

This clonotype was detected ten times or more. The rearrangement joins TRBV5-6 to TRBJ2-7; D unresolved. The length of the CDR3 is 13 residues. Trimming cost V 4 bases and J 1 base, with 9 bases left between them. Germline V gene data show CDR1 as SGHDT and CDR2 as YYEEEE. CDR3 bases: TGTGCCAGCAGCCCCGACACTTCCTACGAGCAGTACTTC. Protein product: CASSPDTSYEQYF.

The chain is built from TRBV15 and TRBJ1-1; D unclear. Trimming cost V 1 base and J 1 base, with 7 bases left between them. Germline V lookup: CDR1 LNHNV, CDR2 YYDKDF (reference sequence). The CDR3 loop spans 14 amino acids. The CDR3 region has the DNA TGTGCCACCAGCAGAGTAGCGGGGAACACTGAAGCTTTCTTT. This gives the protein CATSRVAGNTEAFF.

This clonotype appeared a few times. The chain uses TRBV21-1 and TRBJ1-5. TRBV21-1 is termed a pseudogene. This CDR3 is 17 amino acids long. CDR3 bases: TGTGCCAGAGATAAAGTTCCGGGAATAGAAAGCAATCAGCCCCAGCATTTT. It encodes CARDKVPGIESNQPQHF.

As regards this clonotype: A read error is likely, as this CDR3 ends without the conserved phenylalanine or tryptophan. The J gene is TRBJ2-3, the V gene TRBV19; TRBD2 is a possible D gene (5 bases). The germline V gene encodes CDR1 LNHDA and CDR2 SQIVND (reference sequence). Trimming took off 0 bases at V and 0 bases at J, with 10 bases between the two ends. This CDR3 has 16 residues. CDR3: CASSIDVLASTDTQYV. DNA of the CDR3: TGTGCCAGTAGTATAGATGTGCTAGCTAGCACAGATACGCAGTATGTT.

This clonotype has a count of ten or more. The chain links TRBV11-3 to TRBJ2-1; 12 nucleotides match TRBD2. The CDR3 totals 17 residues. Germline assignment: CDR1 SGHNT and CDR2 YENEEA. The V and J ends lost 5 bases and 5 bases, in that order; junction bases with no gene match: 10. The DNA of the CDR3 is TGTGCCAGCAGCCCGGGACTAGCGGGCCCGTACGACAATGAGCAGTTCTTC. Its translation: CASSPGLAGPYDNEQFF.

This clonotype has ten or more counts. The chain recombines TRBV24-1 with TRBJ2-2; no reliable D call. The length of the CDR3 is 12 residues. V lost 5 bases and J lost 0, with 0 bases in between. Looked up from germline, CDR1 is KGHDR and CDR2 is SFDVKD. The CDR3: CATSANTGELFF. Here the CDR3 DNA reads TGTGCCACCAGTGCGAACACCGGGGAGCTGTTTTTT.